These T cell receptor beta chains were read from a single sample in a study of OX40 agonist ivuxolimab in advanced cancers. The table came from immunoSEQ multiplex PCR; TCRdb's copy has only in-frame clones and leaves some out. The data contain about 93,000 clones, just over 90% of them singletons. Sequencing was performed on CD4+ or CD8+ T cells sorted from blood, taken in a trial of the OX40 agonist ivuxolimab. These receptors all come from an adult with an advanced solid tumor such as melanoma, head and neck, liver or kidney cancer. CDR3s include the opening cysteine and the closing phenylalanine or tryptophan. A D gene is named only where the DNA matches it firmly. Only some rows state a clone size, as once, few, many or a class for expanded clones.

-	TRBV25-1	-	TRBJ1-6	CASSESARVSPLHF	TGTGCCAGCAGTGAATCGGCCCGGGTTTCACCCCTCCACTTT
-	TRBV30	-	TRBJ2-5	CAWSVLRETQYF	TGTGCCTGGAGTGTCTTACGAGAGACCCAGTACTTC
TRBD1	TRBV10-2	-	TRBJ1-6	CASRPGGTDRNSPLHF	TGCGCCAGCAGACCGGGGGGGACAGACAGAAATTCACCCCTCCACTTT
-	TRBV27	-	TRBJ1-5	CASSSDGQPQHF	TGTGCCAGCAGCTCGGACGGGCAGCCCCAGCATTTT
-	TRBV11-3	-	TRBJ2-7	CASSLTGHLRSYEQYF	TGTGCCAGCAGCCTGACGGGCCATCTGAGGTCCTACGAGCAGTACTTC
-	TRBV6-5	-	TRBJ1-3	CASSWDIGNTIYF	TGTGCCAGCAGTTGGGACATCGGAAACACCATATATTTT
-	TRBV10-2	-	TRBJ2-5	CASSSQETQYF	TGCGCCAGCAGTTCCCAAGAGACCCAGTACTTC
-	TRBV10-2	once	TRBJ2-1	CASSGINDNEQFF	TGCGCCAGCAGTGGTATTAATGACAATGAGCAGTTCTTC
-	TRBV19	-	TRBJ1-5	CASRYHSNQPQHF	TGTGCCAGTAGGTACCATAGCAATCAGCCCCAGCATTTT
-	TRBV27	-	TRBJ1-1	CASSLRAGLNTEAFF	TGTGCCAGCAGTCTACGGGCGGGGTTGAACACTGAAGCTTTCTTT
-	TRBV19	-	TRBJ2-2	CATRTATNTGELFF	TGTGCCACACGGACGGCTACGAACACCGGGGAGCTGTTTTTT
-	TRBV16	-	TRBJ1-5	CASSLHSSNQPQHF	TGTGCCAGCAGCCTTCACAGTAGCAATCAGCCCCAGCATTTT
TRBD2	TRBV5-1	-	TRBJ2-3	CASSFGTNSDTQYF	TGCGCCAGCAGCTTCGGGACTAACTCAGATACGCAGTATTTT
-	TRBV6-5	few	TRBJ2-3	CASSYRASSTDTQYF	TGTGCCAGCAGTTACCGGGCTAGTAGCACAGATACGCAGTATTTT
TRBD2	TRBV5-4	-	TRBJ2-1	CASSLAGGIYNEQFF	TGTGCCAGCAGTTTAGCGGGAGGGATCTACAATGAGCAGTTCTTC
-	TRBV27	-	TRBJ1-6	CASSPGRRGSYNSPLHF	TGTGCCAGCAGTCCGGGACGGCGGGGCTCCTATAATTCACCCCTCCACTTT
TRBD1	TRBV19	-	TRBJ1-2	CASSIQGVYYGYTF	TGTGCCAGTAGTATCCAGGGGGTCTACTATGGCTACACCTTC
-	TRBV29-1	-	TRBJ2-7	CSVKTGSYEQYF	TGCAGCGTAAAAACAGGGTCCTACGAGCAGTACTTC
-	TRBV6-6	-	TRBJ1-2	CASSATGGGYTF	TGTGCCAGCAGTGCAACCGGAGGAGGCTACACCTTC
TRBD2	TRBV18	-	TRBJ2-1	CASSLWTSGGLYNEQFF	TGTGCCAGCTCACTCTGGACTAGCGGGGGACTATACAATGAGCAGTTCTTC
-	TRBV19	-	TRBJ2-6	CASSRGDGANVLTF	TGTGCCAGTAGTAGAGGGGACGGGGCCAACGTCCTGACTTTC
TRBD2	TRBV5-6	-	TRBJ2-3	CASSGSGRGSDTQYF	TGTGCCAGCAGCGGTAGCGGGAGGGGGTCAGATACGCAGTATTTT
TRBD2	TRBV5-1	-	TRBJ2-7	CASSASGITYEQYF	TGCGCCAGCAGCGCTAGCGGGATTACGTACGAGCAGTACTTC
TRBD1	TRBV15	-	TRBJ1-2	CATSRGGTDYGYTF	TGTGCCACCAGCAGAGGCGGGACAGACTATGGCTACACCTTC
-	TRBV5-6	-	TRBJ1-5	CASSLAGVFNQPQHF	TGTGCCAGCAGCTTGGCCGGGGTCTTCAATCAGCCCCAGCATTTT
-	TRBV29-1	-	TRBJ2-7	CSAPQRRIPDEQYF	TGCAGCGCCCCCCAACGGCGGATTCCGGACGAGCAGTACTTC
-	TRBV5-5	-	TRBJ2-7	CASSLASESSYEQYF	TGTGCCAGCAGCTTGGCTTCAGAGAGCTCCTACGAGCAGTACTTC
-	TRBV2	-	TRBJ1-2	CASSPGPTPNYGYTF	TGTGCCAGCAGTCCGGGTCCAACCCCCAACTATGGCTACACCTTC
TRBD2	TRBV6-1	-	TRBJ2-7	CASNIAGGSYEQYF	TGTGCCAGCAACATAGCGGGGGGAAGTTACGAGCAGTACTTC
TRBD2	TRBV19	-	TRBJ2-1	CASSRLKAGGPPVEQFF	TGTGCCAGTAGCCGACTCAAAGCGGGAGGGCCTCCGGTTGAGCAGTTCTTC
TRBD2	TRBV19	-	TRBJ2-4	CASSKGGSKNIQYF	TGTGCCAGTAGTAAGGGAGGGTCCAAAAACATTCAGTACTTC
-	TRBV11-2	-	TRBJ2-2	CASSLGAGATGELFF	TGTGCCAGCAGCTTAGGAGCGGGTGCTACCGGGGAGCTGTTTTTT
TRBD2	TRBV18	-	TRBJ2-5	CASSPERGGETQYF	TGTGCCAGCTCACCAGAGCGGGGTGGTGAGACCCAGTACTTC
-	TRBV10-3	-	TRBJ2-7	CAISESFQGTSYEQYF	TGTGCCATCAGTGAGTCGTTCCAGGGGACCTCCTACGAGCAGTACTTC
TRBD1	TRBV2	-	TRBJ2-5	CASIGTGVFETQYF	TGTGCCAGCATTGGGACAGGGGTGTTTGAGACCCAGTACTTC
-	TRBV5-1	-	TRBJ1-1	CASSLGGTDFWTEAFF	TGCGCCAGCAGCTTGGGCGGGACCGACTTCTGGACTGAAGCTTTCTTT
TRBD1	TRBV5-4	-	TRBJ1-4	CASSSPGGESEKLFF	TGTGCCAGCAGCTCACCAGGGGGGGAGAGTGAAAAACTGTTTTTT
-	TRBV6-6	once	TRBJ2-3	CASSQGFSDSTDTQYF	TGTGCCAGCAGTCAAGGTTTTTCGGATAGCACAGATACGCAGTATTTT
-	TRBV19	once	TRBJ1-6	CASSIDGSNSPLHF	TGTGCCAGTAGTATAGATGGGAGTAATTCACCCCTCCACTTT
TRBD2	TRBV30	-	TRBJ2-1	CAWSEGLAGNNEQFF	TGTGCCTGGAGTGAAGGACTAGCGGGAAACAATGAGCAGTTCTTC
TRBD2	TRBV29-1	-	TRBJ2-1	CSVGWRGSYNEQFF	TGCAGCGTGGGATGGCGCGGGAGCTACAATGAGCAGTTCTTC
TRBD2	TRBV7-9	once	TRBJ2-1	CASSFGLAGVSEQFF	TGTGCCAGCAGCTTCGGACTAGCGGGAGTAAGTGAGCAGTTCTTC
TRBD1	TRBV5-1	-	TRBJ1-5	CASSRQGDSNQPQHF	TGCGCCAGCAGCCGACAGGGAGATAGCAATCAGCCCCAGCATTTT
-	TRBV19	-	TRBJ2-1	CASSMLQEYEQFF	TGTGCCAGTAGTATGCTACAGGAGTATGAGCAGTTCTTC
TRBD1	TRBV30	-	TRBJ2-7	CAWSGQGGTYYEQYF	TGTGCCTGGAGTGGACAGGGGGGGACCTACTACGAGCAGTACTTC
-	TRBV5-1	-	TRBJ2-5	CASSPDNEETQYF	TGCGCCAGCAGCCCCGACAACGAAGAGACCCAGTACTTC
-	TRBV18	once	TRBJ1-3	CASSPLPLPSKNTIYF	TGTGCCAGCTCACCACTTCCCTTACCGTCTAAAAACACCATATATTTT
-	TRBV2	-	TRBJ1-4	CASSESPGMRGYNEKLFF	TGTGCCAGCAGTGAATCCCCAGGGATGCGGGGATATAATGAAAAACTGTTTTTT
-	TRBV6-1	-	TRBJ1-3	CASSGIGGAPSGNTIYF	TGTGCCAGCAGTGGAATAGGGGGGGCCCCCTCTGGAAACACCATATATTTT
-	TRBV28	-	TRBJ1-1	CASNFDRYTEAFF	TGTGCCAGCAACTTTGACAGGTACACTGAAGCTTTCTTT
-	TRBV5-1	-	TRBJ2-7	CASSRRDRSFEEQYF	TGCGCCAGCAGCAGGAGGGACAGAAGTTTTGAAGAGCAGTACTTC
-	TRBV11-2	-	TRBJ1-6	CASGGAGYSPLHF	TGTGCCAGCGGGGGGGCGGGATATTCACCCCTCCACTTT
TRBD2	TRBV7-2	-	TRBJ2-5	CASTQGSGSWETQYF	TGTGCCAGCACTCAAGGTAGCGGGAGTTGGGAGACCCAGTACTTC
-	TRBV7-6	-	TRBJ1-2	CASSLAGYGYTF	TGTGCCAGCAGCTTAGCGGGGTATGGCTACACCTTC
TRBD2	TRBV5-5	-	TRBJ2-1	CASSQNGLARNEQFF	TGTGCCAGCAGCCAAAACGGACTAGCGAGAAATGAGCAGTTCTTC